The 9 T cell receptor beta chains reported below all come from one sample, sequenced in a study of blood T cell repertoires in COVID-19 (dated by TCRdb to 2018 to 2020). The library was produced with the immunoSEQ multiplex PCR assay. TCRdb stores this immuneACCESS table with in-frame sequences only. Part of the clones is absent; in the studies checked, under half of the shortfall reflects unresolved V genes, and no reason is known for the rest. The sample records around 250,000 clones, around 83% of which are singletons. The ten top clones hold approximately 5.9% of the sample. What was sequenced was peripheral blood. Every receptor here comes from a man of 80 years or more with acute or convalescent COVID-19.

A few counts support this clone. The chain combines TRBV9 with TRBJ1-3; D is undetermined. The CDR3 extends over 16 amino acids. Germline values: CDR1 SGDLS, CDR2 YYNGEE. Trimming removed 0 bases from V and 0 bases from J, with 10 bases in between. The CDR3 is CASSVGRSGSGNTIYF. DNA for the CDR3: TGTGCCAGCAGCGTAGGGCGATCGGGCTCTGGAAACACCATATATTTT.

V and J are TRBV28 and TRBJ2-2; a weak D match, TRBD2 (6 bases). Germline CDR1 reads MDHEN; CDR2 reads SYDVKM. This CDR3 region has 15 residues. The V end lost 8 bases, the J end lost 3 bases, and 16 bases lay between the germline ends. For the CDR3, the DNA is TGTGCCAGCTTCTCTGCCGGGGGATACACCGGGGAGCTGTTTTTT. This sequence encodes CASFSAGGYTGELFF.

This chain joins TRBV10-3 and TRBJ1-2; D remains ambiguous. The CDR3 runs 13 residues. Trimming cost V 3 bases and J 4 bases, with 9 bases left between them. Per germline, CDR1 ENHRY and CDR2 SYGVKD. This chain's CDR3 is CAISDPRSYGYTF. CDR3 nucleotide sequence: TGTGCCATCAGTGACCCGAGGTCCTATGGCTACACCTTC.

This sequence joins TRBV19 and TRBJ2-5; TRBD2 matches 8 bases. Germline V gives CDR1 LNHDA, CDR2 SQIVND (reference sequence). The CDR3 runs to 15 residues. Trimming at V came to 7 bases and at J to 4 bases, leaving 11 bases not matched to a gene. Here the CDR3 reads CASTDGGGGLETQYF. The DNA of the CDR3 is TGTGCCAGTACTGACGGGGGCGGGGGGCTAGAGACCCAGTACTTC.

The J gene is TRBJ2-7, the V gene TRBV28; D is possibly TRBD2 (6 bases). CDR3 length equals 13 residues. In germline, CDR1 is MDHEN, CDR2 SYDVKM. Deletions cut 6 bases from V and 6 bases from J, with 15 bases between. The CDR3, as DNA: TGTGCCAGCAGGCGAACCAGGGACTCCGAGCAGTACTTC. Translation: CASRRTRDSEQYF.

The CDR3 region has the DNA TGTGCCAGCAGCTTAGGCTTTTCGGGGAATACTGAAGCTTTCTTT. As protein: CASSLGFSGNTEAFF. This chain links TRBV7-9 with TRBJ1-1; D gene ambiguous. Trimming left V 1 base short and J 5 bases short, with 14 bases between. This CDR3 contains 15 residues. Germline-derived CDR1 and CDR2 are SEHNR and FQNEAQ (reference sequence). Supplemented by reference TRBV7-9 and TRBJ1-1, the full variable domain reads DTGVSQNPRHKITKRGQNVTFRCDPISEHNRLYWYRQTLGQGPEFLTYFQNEAQLEKSRLLSDRFSAERPKGSFSTLEIQRTEQGDSAMYLCASSLGFSGNTEAFFGQGTRLTVV.

The chain is built from TRBV19 and TRBJ2-5, with 7 bases matching TRBD1. Trimming cost V 4 bases and J 2 bases; bases outside gene matches: 10. The germline V gene has CDR1 LNHDA and CDR2 SQIVND (reference sequence). CDR3 length: 16 amino acids. Written as DNA, the CDR3 is TGTGCCAGTAGTAGGGACAGCACCGGGGTACAAGAGACCCAGTACTTC. Its translation is CASSRDSTGVQETQYF.

This clone has only a few counts. Its ends do not fully match the called genes, so a read error is possible. The gene calls are TRBV3-1 (or the pseudogene TRBV3-2) and TRBJ1-1; no clear D. The CDR3 has 12 amino acids. The germline V gene has CDR1 LGHDT and CDR2 YNNKEL (reference sequence). Written as DNA, the CDR3 is TGTGCCAGCAGCCAGCCCTCGACAATATCGGTCTTT. It encodes CASSQPSTISVF.

The chain is built from TRBV9 and TRBJ1-4; 8 nucleotides agree with TRBD1. The CDR3 is made up of 16 amino acids. The J segment lost 0 bases and the V segment lost 3 bases, leaving 4 bases of the junction unmatched. CDR1 and CDR2 (germline): SGDLS, YYNGEE. CDR3 sequence (DNA): TGTGCCAGCAGCGCCGGGACAGGAGCAACTAATGAAAAACTGTTTTTT. Translation gives CASSAGTGATNEKLFF. The full variable domain, rest sourced from reference TRBV9 and TRBJ1-4, is DSGVTQTPKHLITATGQRVTLRCSPRSGDLSVYWYQQSLDQGLQFLIQYYNGEERAKGNILERFSAQQFPDLHSELNLSSLELGDSALYFCASSAGTGATNEKLFFGSGTQLSVL.